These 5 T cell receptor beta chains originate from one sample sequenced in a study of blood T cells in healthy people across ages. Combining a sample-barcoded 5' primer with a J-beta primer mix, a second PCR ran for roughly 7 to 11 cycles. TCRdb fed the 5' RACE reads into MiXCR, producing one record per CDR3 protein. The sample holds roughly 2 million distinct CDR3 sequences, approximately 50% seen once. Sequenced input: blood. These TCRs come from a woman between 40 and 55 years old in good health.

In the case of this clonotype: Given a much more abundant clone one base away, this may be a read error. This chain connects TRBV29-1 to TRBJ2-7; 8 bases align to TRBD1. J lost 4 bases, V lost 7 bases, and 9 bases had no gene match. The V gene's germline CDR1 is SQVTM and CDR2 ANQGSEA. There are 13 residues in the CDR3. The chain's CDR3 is CSGVVTGVYEQYF. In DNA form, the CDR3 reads TGCAGCGGTGTTGTGACAGGGGTGTACGAGCAGTACTTC.

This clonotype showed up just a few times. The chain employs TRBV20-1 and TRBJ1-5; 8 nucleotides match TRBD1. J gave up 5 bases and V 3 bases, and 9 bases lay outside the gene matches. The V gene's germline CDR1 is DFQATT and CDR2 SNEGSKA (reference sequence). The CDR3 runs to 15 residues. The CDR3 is CSARRGTGGDQPQHF. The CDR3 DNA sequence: TGCAGTGCTAGGCGAGGTACAGGGGGGGATCAGCCCCAGCATTTT.

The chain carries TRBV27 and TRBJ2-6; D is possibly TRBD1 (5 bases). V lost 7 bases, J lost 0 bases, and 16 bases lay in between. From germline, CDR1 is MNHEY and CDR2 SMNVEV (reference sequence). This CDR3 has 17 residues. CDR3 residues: CASTKGQGNSGANVLTF. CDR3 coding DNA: TGTGCCAGCACCAAGGGCCAGGGCAACTCTGGGGCCAACGTCCTGACTTTC.

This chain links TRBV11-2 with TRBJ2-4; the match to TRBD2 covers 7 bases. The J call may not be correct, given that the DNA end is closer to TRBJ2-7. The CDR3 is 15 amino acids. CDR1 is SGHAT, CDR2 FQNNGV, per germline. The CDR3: CASSLWRGGVREQYF. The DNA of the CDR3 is TGTGCCAGCAGCTTATGGCGGGGAGGGGTACGCGAGCAGTACTTC.

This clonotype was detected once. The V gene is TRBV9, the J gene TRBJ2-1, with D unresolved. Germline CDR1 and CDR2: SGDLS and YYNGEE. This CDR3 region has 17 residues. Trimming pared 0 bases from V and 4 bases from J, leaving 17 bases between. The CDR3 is CASSVDPTTLLYNEQFF. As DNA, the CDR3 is TGTGCCAGCAGCGTAGACCCCACGACACTCCTATACAATGAGCAGTTCTTC.